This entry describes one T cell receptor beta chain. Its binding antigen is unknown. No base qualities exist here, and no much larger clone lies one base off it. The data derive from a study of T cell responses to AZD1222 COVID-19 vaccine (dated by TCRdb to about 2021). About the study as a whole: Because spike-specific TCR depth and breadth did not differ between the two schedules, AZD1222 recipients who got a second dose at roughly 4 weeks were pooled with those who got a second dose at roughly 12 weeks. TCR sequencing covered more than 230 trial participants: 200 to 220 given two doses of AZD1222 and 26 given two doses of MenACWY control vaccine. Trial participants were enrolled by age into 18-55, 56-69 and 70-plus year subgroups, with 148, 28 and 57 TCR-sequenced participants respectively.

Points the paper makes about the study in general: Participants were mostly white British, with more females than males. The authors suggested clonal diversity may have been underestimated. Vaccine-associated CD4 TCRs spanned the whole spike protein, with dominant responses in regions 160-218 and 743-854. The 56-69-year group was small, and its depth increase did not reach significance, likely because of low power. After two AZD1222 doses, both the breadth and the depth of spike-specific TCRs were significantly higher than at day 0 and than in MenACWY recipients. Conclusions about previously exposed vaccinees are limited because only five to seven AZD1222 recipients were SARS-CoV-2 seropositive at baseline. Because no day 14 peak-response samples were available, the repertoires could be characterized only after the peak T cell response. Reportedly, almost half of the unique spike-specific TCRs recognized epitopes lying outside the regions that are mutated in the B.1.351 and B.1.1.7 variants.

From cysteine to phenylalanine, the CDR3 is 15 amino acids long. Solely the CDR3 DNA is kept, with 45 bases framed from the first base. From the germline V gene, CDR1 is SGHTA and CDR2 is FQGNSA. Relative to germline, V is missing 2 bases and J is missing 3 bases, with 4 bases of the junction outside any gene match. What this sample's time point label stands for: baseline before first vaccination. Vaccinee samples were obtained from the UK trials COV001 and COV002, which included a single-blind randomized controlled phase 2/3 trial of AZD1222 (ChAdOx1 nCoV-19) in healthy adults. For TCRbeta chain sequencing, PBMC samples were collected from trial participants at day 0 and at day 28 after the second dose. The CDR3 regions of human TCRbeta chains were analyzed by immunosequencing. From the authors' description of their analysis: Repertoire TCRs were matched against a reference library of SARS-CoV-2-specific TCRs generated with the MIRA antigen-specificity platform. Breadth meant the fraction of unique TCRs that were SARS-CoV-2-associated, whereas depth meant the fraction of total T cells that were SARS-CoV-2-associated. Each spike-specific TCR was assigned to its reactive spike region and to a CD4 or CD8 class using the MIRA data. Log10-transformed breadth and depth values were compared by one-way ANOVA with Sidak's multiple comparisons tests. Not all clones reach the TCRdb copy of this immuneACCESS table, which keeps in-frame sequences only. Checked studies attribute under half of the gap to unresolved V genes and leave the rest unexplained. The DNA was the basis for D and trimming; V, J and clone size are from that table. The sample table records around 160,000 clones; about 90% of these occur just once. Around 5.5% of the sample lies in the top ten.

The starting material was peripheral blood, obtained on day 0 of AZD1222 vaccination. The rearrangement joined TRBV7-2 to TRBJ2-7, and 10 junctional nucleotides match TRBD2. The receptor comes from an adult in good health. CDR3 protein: CASSLTSGEVYEQYF. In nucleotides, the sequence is TGTGCCAGCAGCTTAACTAGCGGGGAGGTCTACGAGCAGTACTTC.